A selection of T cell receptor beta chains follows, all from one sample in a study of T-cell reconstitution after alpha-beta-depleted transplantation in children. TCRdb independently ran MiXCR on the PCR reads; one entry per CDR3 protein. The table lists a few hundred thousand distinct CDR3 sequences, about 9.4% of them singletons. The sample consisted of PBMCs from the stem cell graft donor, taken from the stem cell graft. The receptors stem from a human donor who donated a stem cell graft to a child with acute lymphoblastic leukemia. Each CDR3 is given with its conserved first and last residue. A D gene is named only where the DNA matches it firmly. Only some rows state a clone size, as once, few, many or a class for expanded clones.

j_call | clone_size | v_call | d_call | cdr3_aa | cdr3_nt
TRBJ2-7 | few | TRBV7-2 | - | CASSYEDGSTYEQYF | TGTGCCAGCAGCTACGAGGACGGTAGTACCTACGAGCAGTACTTC
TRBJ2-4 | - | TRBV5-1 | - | CASSLDTTKNIQYF | TGCGCCAGCAGCTTGGATACGACCAAAAACATTCAGTACTTC
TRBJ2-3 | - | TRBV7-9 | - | CASSSLSGTDTQYF | TGTGCCAGCAGCTCCCTTAGCGGCACAGATACGCAGTATTTT
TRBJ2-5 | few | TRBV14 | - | CASSQGWANEEETQYF | TGTGCCAGCAGCCAAGGATGGGCCAATGAGGAAGAGACCCAGTACTTC
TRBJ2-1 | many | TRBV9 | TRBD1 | CASSVGETGEEGEQFF | TGTGCCAGCAGCGTAGGTGAGACAGGGGAGGAGGGTGAGCAGTTCTTC
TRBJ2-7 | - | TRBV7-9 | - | CAGSRSGAIGHEQYF | TGTGCCGGCAGCCGGTCAGGGGCCATTGGGCACGAGCAGTACTTC
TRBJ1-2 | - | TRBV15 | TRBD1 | CATSRERTGVEGYTF | TGTGCCACCAGCAGAGAAAGGACAGGGGTGGAAGGCTACACCTTC
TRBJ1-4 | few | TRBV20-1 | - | CSAPVQGEKLFF | TGCAGTGCTCCGGTGCAGGGAGAAAAACTGTTTTTT
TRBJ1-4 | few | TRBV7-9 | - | CASSPDSHNEKLFF | TGTGCCAGCAGCCCCGACAGCCATAATGAAAAACTGTTTTTT
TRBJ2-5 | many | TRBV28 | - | CASTTPTQETQYF | TGTGCCAGCACCACACCCACGCAAGAGACCCAGTACTTC
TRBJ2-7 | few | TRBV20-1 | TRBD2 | CSARDGTSGAYEQYF | TGCAGTGCTAGAGATGGGACTAGCGGGGCCTACGAGCAGTACTTC